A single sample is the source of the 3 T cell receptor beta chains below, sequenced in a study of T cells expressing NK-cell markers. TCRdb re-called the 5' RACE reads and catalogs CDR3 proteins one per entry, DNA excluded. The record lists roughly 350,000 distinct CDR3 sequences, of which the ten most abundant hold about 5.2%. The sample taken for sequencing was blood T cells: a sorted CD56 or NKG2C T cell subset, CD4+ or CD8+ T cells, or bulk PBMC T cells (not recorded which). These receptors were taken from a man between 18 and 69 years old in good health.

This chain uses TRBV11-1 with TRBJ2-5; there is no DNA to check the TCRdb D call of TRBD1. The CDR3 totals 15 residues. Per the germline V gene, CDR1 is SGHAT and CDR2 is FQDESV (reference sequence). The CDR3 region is CASSFAGQGQGTQYF.

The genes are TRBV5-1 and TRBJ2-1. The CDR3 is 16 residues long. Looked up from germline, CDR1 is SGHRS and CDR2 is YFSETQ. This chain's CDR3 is CASSLGFPSSYNEQFF.

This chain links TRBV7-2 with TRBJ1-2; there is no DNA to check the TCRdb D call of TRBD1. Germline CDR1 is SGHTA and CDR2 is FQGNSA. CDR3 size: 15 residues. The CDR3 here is CASSLDQGATRGYTF. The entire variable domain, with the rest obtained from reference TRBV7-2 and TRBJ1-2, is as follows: GAGVSQSPSNKVTEKGKDVELRCDPISGHTALYWYRQSLGQGLEFLIYFQGNSAPDKSGLPSDRFSAERTGGSVSTLTIQRTQQEDSAVYLCASSLDQGATRGYTFGSGTRLTVV.